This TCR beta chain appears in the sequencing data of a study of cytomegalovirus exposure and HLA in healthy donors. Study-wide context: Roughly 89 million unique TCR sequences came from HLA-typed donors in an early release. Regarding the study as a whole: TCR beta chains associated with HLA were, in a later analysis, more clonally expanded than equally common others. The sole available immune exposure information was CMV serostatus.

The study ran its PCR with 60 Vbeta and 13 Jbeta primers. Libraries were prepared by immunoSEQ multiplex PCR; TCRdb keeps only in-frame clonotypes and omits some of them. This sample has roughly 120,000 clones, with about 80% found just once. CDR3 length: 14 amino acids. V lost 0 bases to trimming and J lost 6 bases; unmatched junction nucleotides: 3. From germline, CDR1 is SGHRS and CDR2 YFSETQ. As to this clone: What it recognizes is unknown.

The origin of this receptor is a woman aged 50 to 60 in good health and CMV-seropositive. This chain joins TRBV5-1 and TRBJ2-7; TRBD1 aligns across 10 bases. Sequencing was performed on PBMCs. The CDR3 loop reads CASSLGGQGPEQYF. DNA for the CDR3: TGCGCCAGCAGCTTGGGGGGACAGGGGCCCGAGCAGTACTTC.